This TCR beta chain was recovered during a study of HIV-infected patients and healthy controls. Study results and caveats: The seeming recovery of the Gini index after therapy in HIV-infected patients vanished in size-matched data. Significantly higher mean Gini indices appeared in HIV-infected repertoires, possibly reflecting oligoclonality. Healthy control repertoires had roughly threefold more distinct CDR3s than untreated HIV+ repertoires, and higher Shannon diversity.

No cell fractionation was done, so the repertoire covers all unsorted peripheral blood T cells. There are many counts of this clonotype. Its antigen is as yet unknown. Alpha and beta constant-region primers primed reverse transcription of around 500 ng RNA. Each of the alpha and beta chains got its own library through chain-specific third strand synthesis with indices. An approximately 21-cycle PCR with P5s and P7 primers followed a short adapter-adding first PCR. TCRdb called the 5' RACE reads again in MiXCR, with one record for every CDR3 protein. The data contain over 15,000 distinct CDR3 sequences, almost 9% of them singletons. Losses at the gene ends were 5 bases for V and 2 bases for J; bases not matched to a gene: 8. This CDR3 has 15 residues. Germline V CDR1 and CDR2: KGHSH, LQKENI.

The clonotype originates from an adult in good health. Sequenced: blood. The chain recombines TRBV18 with TRBJ1-1; TRBD1 matches 7 bases. CDR3 loop: CASSDGGQTNTEAFF. For the CDR3, the DNA is TGTGCCAGCTCAGACGGGGGACAGACCAACACTGAAGCTTTCTTT.